This T cell receptor (beta chain) derives from a study of cytomegalovirus exposure and HLA in healthy donors. Whole-study results and caveats: Reported performance of the classifier showed diagnosis of cytomegalovirus status with high specificity and sensitivity. Among TCR beta chains, those listed as cytomegalovirus-associated numbered 164. Most CMV-associated TCR beta chains appeared HLA-restricted in a later analysis. In a later analysis, several top co-occurrence clusters appeared linked to parvovirus B19, influenza, CMV and Epstein-Barr virus.

Germline V gene data show CDR1 as SGHTA and CDR2 as FQGNSA. V was pared by 8 bases and J by 1 base, with 16 bases between. The CDR3 loop spans 15 amino acids. The PCR contained 60 Vbeta and 13 Jbeta primers. Sequencing used immunoSEQ multiplex PCR; TCRdb keeps in-frame clones, though not all of them. The table for this sample gives over 100,000 clones. Notes on this clone: Its antigen is still unknown.

This clonotype originated in a woman aged 40 to 50 in good health and CMV-seropositive. The J gene is TRBJ2-3, the V gene TRBV7-2, with a weak D call TRBD2 (5 bases). Sequencing used PBMCs. The CDR3 sequence is CASFLGVSRTDTQYF. The CDR3 bases are TGTGCCAGCTTCCTCGGGGTTAGTCGCACAGATACGCAGTATTTT.